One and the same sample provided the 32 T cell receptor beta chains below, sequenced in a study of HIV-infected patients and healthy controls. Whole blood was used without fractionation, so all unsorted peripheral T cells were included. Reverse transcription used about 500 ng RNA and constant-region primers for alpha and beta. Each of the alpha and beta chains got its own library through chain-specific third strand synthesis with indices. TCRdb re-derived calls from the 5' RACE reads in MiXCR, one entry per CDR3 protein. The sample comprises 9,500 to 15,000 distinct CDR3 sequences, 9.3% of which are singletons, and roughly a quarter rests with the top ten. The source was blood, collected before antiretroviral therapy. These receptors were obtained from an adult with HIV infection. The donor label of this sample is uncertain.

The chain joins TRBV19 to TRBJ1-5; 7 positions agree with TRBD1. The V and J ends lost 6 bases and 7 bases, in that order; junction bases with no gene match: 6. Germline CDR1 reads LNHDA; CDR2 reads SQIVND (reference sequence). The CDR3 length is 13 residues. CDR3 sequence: CASRLDREQPQHF. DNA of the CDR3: TGTGCCAGTAGACTAGACAGGGAACAGCCCCAGCATTTT.

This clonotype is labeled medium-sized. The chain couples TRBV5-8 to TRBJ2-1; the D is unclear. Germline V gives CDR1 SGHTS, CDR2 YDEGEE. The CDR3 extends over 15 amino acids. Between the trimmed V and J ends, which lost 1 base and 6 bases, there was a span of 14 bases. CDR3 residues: CASSLNGGSVNEQFF. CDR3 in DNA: TGTGCCAGCAGCTTGAACGGCGGCTCTGTCAATGAGCAGTTCTTC.

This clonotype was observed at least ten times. CDR3 residues: CASTLGPGNEQYF. The CDR3 DNA sequence: TGTGCCAGCACCCTGGGCCCCGGGAACGAGCAGTACTTC. The V gene is TRBV7-2, the J gene TRBJ2-7; D possibly corresponds to TRBD2 (5 bases). This CDR3 has 13 residues. Germline V CDR1 and CDR2: SGHTA, FQGNSA. Trimming cost V 7 bases and J 5 bases, with 15 bases left between them.

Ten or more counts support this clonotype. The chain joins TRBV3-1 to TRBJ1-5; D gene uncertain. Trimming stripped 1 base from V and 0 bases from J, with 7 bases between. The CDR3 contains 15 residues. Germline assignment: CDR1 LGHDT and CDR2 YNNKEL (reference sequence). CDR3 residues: CASSQGHDSNQPQHF. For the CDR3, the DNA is TGTGCCAGCAGCCAAGGCCACGATAGCAATCAGCCCCAGCATTTT. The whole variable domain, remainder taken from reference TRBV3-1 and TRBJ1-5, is DTAVSQTPKYLVTQMGNDKSIKCEQNLGHDTMYWYKQDSKKFLKIMFSYNNKELIINETVPNRFSPKSPDKAHLNLHINSLELGDSAVYFCASSQGHDSNQPQHFGDGTRLSIL.

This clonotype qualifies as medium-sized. The CDR3 reads CASSGTTGPDTQYF. CDR3 coding DNA: TGTGCCAGCAGCGGAACGACGGGCCCAGATACGCAGTATTTT. The chain recombines TRBV2 with TRBJ2-3, with D unresolved. The CDR3 has 14 amino acids. Germline V gene lookup returns CDR1 SNHLY and CDR2 FYNNEI. The V gene lost 6 bases and the J gene lost 4 bases, with 14 bases spanning the gap. Full variable domain (outside the CDR3, taken from reference TRBV2 and TRBJ2-3): EPEVTQTPSHQVTQMGQEVILRCVPISNHLYFYWYRQILGQKVEFLVSFYNNEISEKSEIFDDQFSVERPDGSNFTLKIRSTKLEDSAMYFCASSGTTGPDTQYFGPGTRLTVL.

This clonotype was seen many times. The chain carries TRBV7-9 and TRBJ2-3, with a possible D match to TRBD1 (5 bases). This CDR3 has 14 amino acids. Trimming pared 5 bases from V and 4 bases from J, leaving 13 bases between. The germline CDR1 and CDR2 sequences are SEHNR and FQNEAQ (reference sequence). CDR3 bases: TGTGCCAGCAGCCTGGACCAAGGGGCAGATACGCAGTATTTT. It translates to CASSLDQGADTQYF.

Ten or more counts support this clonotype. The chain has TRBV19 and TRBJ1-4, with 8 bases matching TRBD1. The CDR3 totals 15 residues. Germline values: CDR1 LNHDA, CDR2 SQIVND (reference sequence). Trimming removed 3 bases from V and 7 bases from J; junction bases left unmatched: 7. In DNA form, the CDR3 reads TGTGCCAGTAGTATGGCTGGACAGGGTGGTGAAAAACTGTTTTTT. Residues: CASSMAGQGGEKLFF.

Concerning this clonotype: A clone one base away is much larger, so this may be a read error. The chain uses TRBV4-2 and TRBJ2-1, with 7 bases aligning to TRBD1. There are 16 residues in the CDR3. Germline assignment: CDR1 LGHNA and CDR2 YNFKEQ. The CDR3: CASSQETGTEYNEHFF. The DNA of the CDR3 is TGTGCCAGCAGCCAAGAAACCGGGACAGAATACAATGAGCATTTCTTC.

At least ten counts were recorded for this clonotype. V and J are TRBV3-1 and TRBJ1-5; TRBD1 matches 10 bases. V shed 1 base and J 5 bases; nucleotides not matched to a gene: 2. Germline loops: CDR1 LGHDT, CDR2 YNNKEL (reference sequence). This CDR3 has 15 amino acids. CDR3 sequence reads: CASSQGQGADQPQHF. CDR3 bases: TGTGCCAGCAGCCAAGGACAGGGGGCTGATCAGCCCCAGCATTTT.

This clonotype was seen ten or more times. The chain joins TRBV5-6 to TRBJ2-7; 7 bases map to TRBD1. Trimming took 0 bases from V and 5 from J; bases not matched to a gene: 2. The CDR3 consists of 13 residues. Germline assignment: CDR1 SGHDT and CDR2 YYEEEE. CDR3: CASSLGQGDEQYF. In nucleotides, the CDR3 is TGTGCCAGCAGCTTGGGCCAGGGGGACGAGCAGTACTTC.

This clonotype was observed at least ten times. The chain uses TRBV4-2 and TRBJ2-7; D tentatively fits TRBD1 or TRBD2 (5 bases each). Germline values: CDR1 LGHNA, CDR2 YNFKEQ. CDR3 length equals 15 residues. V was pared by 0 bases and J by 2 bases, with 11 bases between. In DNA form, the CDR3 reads TGTGCCAGCAGCCAAGAATCGCTGGGGGCCTACGAGCAGTACTTC. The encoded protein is CASSQESLGAYEQYF.

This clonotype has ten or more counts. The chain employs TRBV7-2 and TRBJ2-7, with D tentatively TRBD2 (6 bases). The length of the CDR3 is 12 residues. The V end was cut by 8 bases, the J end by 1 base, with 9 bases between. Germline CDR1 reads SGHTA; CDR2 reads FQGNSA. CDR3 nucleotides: TGTGCCAGCGCGGGAAGTTCCTACGAGCAGTACTTC. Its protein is CASAGSSYEQYF.

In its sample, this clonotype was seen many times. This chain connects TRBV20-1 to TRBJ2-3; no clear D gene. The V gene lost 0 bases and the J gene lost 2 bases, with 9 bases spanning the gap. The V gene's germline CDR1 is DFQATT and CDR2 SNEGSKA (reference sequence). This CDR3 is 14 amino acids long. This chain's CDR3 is CSARDGLPTDTQYF. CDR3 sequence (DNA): TGCAGTGCTAGAGATGGCTTACCCACAGATACGCAGTATTTT.

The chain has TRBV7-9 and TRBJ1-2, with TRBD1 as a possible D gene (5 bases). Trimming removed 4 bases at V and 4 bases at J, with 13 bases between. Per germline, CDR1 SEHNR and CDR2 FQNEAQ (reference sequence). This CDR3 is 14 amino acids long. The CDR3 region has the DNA TGTGCCAGCAGCTATCCGACAGCCCCCTATGGCTACACCTTC. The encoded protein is CASSYPTAPYGYTF.

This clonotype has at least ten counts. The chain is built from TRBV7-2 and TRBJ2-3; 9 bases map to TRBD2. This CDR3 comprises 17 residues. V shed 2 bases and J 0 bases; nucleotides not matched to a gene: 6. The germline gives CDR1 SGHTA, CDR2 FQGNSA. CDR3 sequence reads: CASSLRRGGLSTDTQYF. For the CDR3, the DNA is TGTGCCAGCAGCTTAAGGCGGGGGGGCCTTAGCACAGATACGCAGTATTTT.

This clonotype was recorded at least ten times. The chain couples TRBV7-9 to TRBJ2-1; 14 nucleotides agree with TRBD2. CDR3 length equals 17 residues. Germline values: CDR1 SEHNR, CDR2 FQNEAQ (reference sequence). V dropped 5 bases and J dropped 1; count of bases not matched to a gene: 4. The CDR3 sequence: CASSPRLAGGSYNEQFF. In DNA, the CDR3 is TGTGCCAGCAGCCCCCGACTAGCGGGAGGGTCCTACAATGAGCAGTTCTTC.

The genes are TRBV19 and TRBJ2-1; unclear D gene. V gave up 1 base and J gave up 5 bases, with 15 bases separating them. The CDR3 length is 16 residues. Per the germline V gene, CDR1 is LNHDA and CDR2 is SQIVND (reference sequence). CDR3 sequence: CASSIVTGTLNNEQFF. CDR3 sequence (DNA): TGTGCCAGTAGTATAGTAACGGGCACCCTGAACAATGAGCAGTTCTTC.

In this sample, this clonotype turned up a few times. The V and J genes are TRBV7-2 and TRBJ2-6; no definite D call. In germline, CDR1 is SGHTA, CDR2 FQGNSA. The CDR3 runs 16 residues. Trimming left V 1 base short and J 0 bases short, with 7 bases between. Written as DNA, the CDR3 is TGTGCCAGCAGCTTAGTCGGGTTCTCTGGGGCCAACGTCCTGACTTTC. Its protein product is CASSLVGFSGANVLTF.

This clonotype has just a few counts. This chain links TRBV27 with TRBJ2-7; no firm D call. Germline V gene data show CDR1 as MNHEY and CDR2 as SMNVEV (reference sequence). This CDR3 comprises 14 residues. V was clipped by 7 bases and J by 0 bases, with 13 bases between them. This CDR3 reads CASTEAPNSYEQYF. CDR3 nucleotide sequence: TGTGCCAGCACGGAAGCACCGAACTCCTACGAGCAGTACTTC.

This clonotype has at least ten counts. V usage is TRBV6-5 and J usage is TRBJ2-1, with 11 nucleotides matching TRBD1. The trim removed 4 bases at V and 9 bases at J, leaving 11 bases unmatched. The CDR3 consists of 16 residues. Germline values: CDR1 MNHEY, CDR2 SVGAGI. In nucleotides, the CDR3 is TGTGCCAGCAGTTCATCGGGGACAGGGGGTGATGGTGAGCAGTTCTTC. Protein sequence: CASSSSGTGGDGEQFF.

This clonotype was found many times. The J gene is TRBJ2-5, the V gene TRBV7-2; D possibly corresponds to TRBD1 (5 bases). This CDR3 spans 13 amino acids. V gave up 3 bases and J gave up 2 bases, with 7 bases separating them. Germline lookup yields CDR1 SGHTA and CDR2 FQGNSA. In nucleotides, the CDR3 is TGTGCCAGCAGCTTCTCAGGGCAAGAGACCCAGTACTTC. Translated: CASSFSGQETQYF.

The CDR3 nucleotides are TGCAGTGCTAGAGATAAGGTCCCTCCTTCGAGGGGGTCATGGGAGACCCAGTACTTC. It encodes CSARDKVPPSRGSWETQYF. J is TRBJ2-5 and V is TRBV20-1, with D perhaps matching TRBD1 (6 bases). CDR3 size: 19 residues. V was pared by 0 bases and J by 5 bases, with 28 bases between. Germline V gene lookup returns CDR1 DFQATT and CDR2 SNEGSKA (reference sequence).

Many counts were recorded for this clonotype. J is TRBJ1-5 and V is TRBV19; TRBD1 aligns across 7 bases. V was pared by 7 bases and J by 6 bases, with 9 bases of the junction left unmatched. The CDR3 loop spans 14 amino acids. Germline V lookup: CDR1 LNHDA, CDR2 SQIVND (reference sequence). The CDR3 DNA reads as TGTGCCAGTACTTCACAGGGGAGTCCTCAGCCCCAGCATTTT. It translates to CASTSQGSPQPQHF.

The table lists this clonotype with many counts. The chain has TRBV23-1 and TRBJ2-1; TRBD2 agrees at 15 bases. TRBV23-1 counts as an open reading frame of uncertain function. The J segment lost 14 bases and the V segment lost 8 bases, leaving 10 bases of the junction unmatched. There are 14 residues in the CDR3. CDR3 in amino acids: CASSGTSGRLGEFF. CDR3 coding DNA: TGCGCCAGCTCCGGGACTAGCGGGAGGTTGGGGGAGTTCTTC.

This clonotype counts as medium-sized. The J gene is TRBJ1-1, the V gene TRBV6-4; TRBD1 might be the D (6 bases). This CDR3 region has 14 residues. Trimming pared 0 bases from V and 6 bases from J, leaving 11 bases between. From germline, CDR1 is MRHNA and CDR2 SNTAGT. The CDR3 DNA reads TGTGCCAGCAGTGACTCGACAGGATCTTCTGAAGCTTTCTTT. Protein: CASSDSTGSSEAFF.

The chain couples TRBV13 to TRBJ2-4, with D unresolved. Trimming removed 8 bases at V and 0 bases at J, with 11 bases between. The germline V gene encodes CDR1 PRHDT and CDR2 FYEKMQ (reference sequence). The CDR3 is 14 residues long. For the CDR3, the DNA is TGTGCCAGCCCGCGGATCCTAGCCAAAAACATTCAGTACTTC. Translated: CASPRILAKNIQYF.

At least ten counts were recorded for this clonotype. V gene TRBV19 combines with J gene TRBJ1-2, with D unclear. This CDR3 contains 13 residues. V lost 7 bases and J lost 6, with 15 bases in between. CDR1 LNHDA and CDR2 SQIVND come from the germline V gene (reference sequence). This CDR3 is CASTLSGIHGYTF. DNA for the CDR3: TGTGCCAGTACCCTTTCGGGGATCCATGGCTACACCTTC. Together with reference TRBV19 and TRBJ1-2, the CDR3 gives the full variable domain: DGGITQSPKYLFRKEGQNVTLSCEQNLNHDAMYWYRQDPGQGLRLIYYSQIVNDFQKGDIAEGYSVSREKKESFPLTVTSAQKNPTAFYLCASTLSGIHGYTFGSGTRLTVV.

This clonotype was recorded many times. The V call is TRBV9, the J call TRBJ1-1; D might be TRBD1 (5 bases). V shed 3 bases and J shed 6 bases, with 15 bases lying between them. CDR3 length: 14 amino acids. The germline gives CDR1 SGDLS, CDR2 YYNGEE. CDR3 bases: TGTGCCAGCAGCGCTGAGGAGGGGCTTGCTGAAGCTTTCTTT. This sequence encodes CASSAEEGLAEAFF.

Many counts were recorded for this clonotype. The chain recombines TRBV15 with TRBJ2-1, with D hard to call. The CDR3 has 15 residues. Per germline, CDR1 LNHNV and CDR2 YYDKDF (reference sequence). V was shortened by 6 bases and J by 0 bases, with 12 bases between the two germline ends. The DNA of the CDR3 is TGTGCCACCAGTTCTGGCGTAGTCTCCTACAATGAGCAGTTCTTC. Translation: CATSSGVVSYNEQFF.

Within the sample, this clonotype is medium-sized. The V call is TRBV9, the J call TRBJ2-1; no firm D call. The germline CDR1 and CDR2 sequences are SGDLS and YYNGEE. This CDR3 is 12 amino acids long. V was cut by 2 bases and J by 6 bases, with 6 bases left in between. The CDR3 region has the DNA TGTGCCAGCAGCGTTGACTCCAATGAGCAGTTCTTC. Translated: CASSVDSNEQFF. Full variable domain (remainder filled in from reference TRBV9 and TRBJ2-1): DSGVTQTPKHLITATGQRVTLRCSPRSGDLSVYWYQQSLDQGLQFLIQYYNGEERAKGNILERFSAQQFPDLHSELNLSSLELGDSALYFCASSVDSNEQFFGPGTRLTVL.

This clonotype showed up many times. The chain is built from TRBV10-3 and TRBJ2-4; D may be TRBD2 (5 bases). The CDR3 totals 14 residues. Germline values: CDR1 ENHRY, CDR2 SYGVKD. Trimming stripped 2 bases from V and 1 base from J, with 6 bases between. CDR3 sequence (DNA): TGTGCCATCAGTGAGGAGGGTGCCAAAAACATTCAGTACTTC. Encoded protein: CAISEEGAKNIQYF.

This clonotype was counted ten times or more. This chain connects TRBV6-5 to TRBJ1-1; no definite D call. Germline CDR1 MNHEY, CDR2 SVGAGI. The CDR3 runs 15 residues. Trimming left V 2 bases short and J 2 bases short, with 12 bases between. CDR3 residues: CASSYLARVNTEAFF. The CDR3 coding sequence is TGTGCCAGCAGTTACCTTGCCCGCGTCAACACTGAAGCTTTCTTT.